A selection of T cell receptor beta chains follows, all from one sample in a study of sequential checkpoint blockade in melanoma. Sequencing was performed with immunoSEQ multiplex PCR; in TCRdb, only in-frame clones are kept and a portion is missing. The table includes more than 10,000 clones, approximately 79% detected once. Material: CD8+ T cells sorted from blood (inferred from file names), obtained from a patient given nivolumab and ipilimumab in sequence. All receptors come from a human donor with melanoma. Both conserved end residues are part of each CDR3. A D gene is named only where the DNA matches it firmly. Rows may omit the clone size; those that give it use once, few, many or a size class.

>TRBV2|.|TRBJ1-1|.
CASREGAEAFF
TGTGCCAGCAGAGAGGGGGCTGAAGCTTTCTTT
>TRBV27|TRBD1|TRBJ2-7|.
CASSPPGTGRDEQYF
TGTGCCAGCAGTCCTCCAGGGACAGGGCGGGACGAGCAGTACTTC
>TRBV6-4|.|TRBJ1-1|.
CASRGPGNTEAFF
TGTGCCAGCAGGGGGCCCGGGAACACTGAAGCTTTCTTT
>TRBV28|.|TRBJ1-6|.
CASSLPDRNSPLHF
TGTGCCAGCAGTTTGCCCGACAGGAATTCACCCCTCCACTTT
>TRBV6-1|TRBD2|TRBJ2-7|.
CASTPDSGAAYEQYF
TGTGCCAGCACCCCAGACAGCGGGGCCGCCTACGAGCAGTACTTC
>TRBV6-1|.|TRBJ1-1|.
CASSEGRGSVWTEAFF
TGTGCCAGCAGTGAAGGGCGGGGGTCGGTTTGGACTGAAGCTTTCTTT
>TRBV29-1|.|TRBJ1-1|.
CSVARQGPPNTEAFF
TGCAGCGTTGCGCGTCAGGGCCCACCGAACACTGAAGCTTTCTTT
>TRBV7-9|TRBD2|TRBJ2-5|few
CASSDLLAGIQETQYF
TGTGCCAGCAGCGACCTACTAGCGGGCATCCAAGAGACCCAGTACTTC
>TRBV4-3|.|TRBJ2-2|.
CASSQDSSFGTGELFF
TGCGCCAGCAGCCAGGACAGCTCTTTCGGCACCGGGGAGCTGTTTTTT
>TRBV9|TRBD2|TRBJ2-7|few
CASTSAGAGDEQYF
TGTGCCAGCACTTCCGCGGGAGCAGGCGACGAGCAGTACTTC
>TRBV30|TRBD1|TRBJ1-4|.
CAWSYLRDSPNEKLFF
TGTGCCTGGAGCTATCTCCGGGACAGTCCTAATGAAAAACTGTTTTTT
>TRBV11-2|TRBD1|TRBJ2-7|many
CASSQDSWAGGYEQYF
TGTGCCAGCAGCCAAGATTCGTGGGCAGGGGGCTACGAGCAGTACTTC
>TRBV4-3|.|TRBJ2-2|.
CASSQTTEVVVTGELFF
TGCGCCAGCAGCCAAACAACGGAGGTAGTAGTCACCGGGGAGCTGTTTTTT
>TRBV28|TRBD1|TRBJ2-7|.
CASSLSNRGPEQYF
TGTGCCAGCAGTTTATCAAACAGGGGGCCGGAGCAGTACTTC
>TRBV15|.|TRBJ2-2|.
CATSRVGENTGELFF
TGTGCCACCAGCAGAGTCGGGGAGAACACCGGGGAGCTGTTTTTT
>TRBV27|.|TRBJ2-7|.
CASSFGTGSSYEQYF
TGTGCCAGCAGTTTCGGTACGGGAAGCTCCTACGAGCAGTACTTC
>TRBV27|TRBD1|TRBJ2-7|.
CASSLTGGHEQYF
TGTGCCAGCAGTTTGACAGGGGGCCACGAGCAGTACTTC
>TRBV6-5|TRBD1|TRBJ1-2|.
CASSLDRGYSGYTF
TGTGCCAGCAGTCTTGACAGGGGATATAGTGGCTACACCTTC
>TRBV21-1|.|TRBJ1-3|.
CASSIPTGRISGNTIYF
TGTGCCAGCAGCATCCCAACAGGACGCATCTCTGGAAACACCATATATTTT
>TRBV27|.|TRBJ2-3|.
CASSFTPGATDTQYF
TGTGCCAGCAGTTTTACCCCGGGTGCGACAGATACGCAGTATTTT
>TRBV5-5|.|TRBJ1-1|.
CASSLEVTMNTEAFF
TGTGCCAGCAGCTTGGAAGTGACTATGAACACTGAAGCTTTCTTT
>TRBV30|.|TRBJ1-1|.
CAWSGISDSDSMNTEAFF
TGTGCCTGGAGTGGGATTTCGGACAGCGATAGTATGAACACTGAAGCTTTCTTT
>TRBV29-1|TRBD2|TRBJ2-7|.
CSVELAGGVPYEQYF
TGCAGCGTTGAACTAGCGGGAGGAGTCCCCTACGAGCAGTACTTC
>TRBV19|TRBD1|TRBJ2-7|.
CASSIGPGQDSYEQYF
TGTGCCAGTAGTATAGGGCCGGGACAGGACTCCTACGAGCAGTACTTC
>TRBV20-1|.|TRBJ2-7|.
CRRGCYEQYF
TGCAGAAGGGGCTGCTACGAGCAGTACTTC
>TRBV2|.|TRBJ1-5|.
CASSEGTLSNQPQHF
TGTGCCAGCAGTGAGGGGACTCTGAGCAATCAGCCCCAGCATTTT
>TRBV7-3|TRBD1|TRBJ2-2|.
CASSSHRDRGYTGELFF
TGTGCCAGCAGCTCCCACCGGGACAGGGGCTACACCGGGGAGCTGTTTTTT
>TRBV6-4|TRBD2|TRBJ2-3|medium-sized
CASSDSSGGTDTQYF
TGTGCCAGCAGTGACTCTAGCGGGGGCACAGATACGCAGTATTTT
>TRBV19|TRBD1|TRBJ1-1|.
CASSSGTGATEAFF
TGTGCCAGTAGTTCCGGGACAGGGGCCACTGAAGCTTTCTTT
>TRBV11-2|TRBD2|TRBJ2-3|.
CATRPGLDPNTQYF
TGTGCCACCAGACCGGGACTAGACCCTAATACGCAGTATTTT
>TRBV4-3|TRBD2|TRBJ2-5|.
CASSQGDYDQETQYF
TGCGCCAGCAGCCAAGGGGACTACGACCAAGAGACCCAGTACTTC
>TRBV7-2|TRBD1|TRBJ1-2|.
CASSRPRGQSGYTF
TGTGCCAGCAGCCGGCCAAGGGGGCAAAGTGGCTACACCTTC
>TRBV6-1|.|TRBJ2-3|.
CASSEAQGHSSTDTQYF
TGTGCCAGCAGTGAAGCACAGGGACATTCTAGCACAGATACGCAGTATTTT
>TRBV4-1|TRBD1|TRBJ2-1|once
CASSPRDSPYNEQFF
TGCGCCAGCAGCCCCCGGGACAGTCCCTACAATGAGCAGTTCTTC
>TRBV19|.|TRBJ2-7|.
CASSMYGKGYEQYF
TGTGCCAGTAGTATGTACGGGAAAGGCTACGAGCAGTACTTC
>TRBV21-1|.|TRBJ2-5|.
CASVIGLAGKETQYF
TGTGCCAGCGTAATAGGACTAGCGGGGAAGGAGACCCAGTACTTC
>TRBV9|TRBD1|TRBJ2-7|few
CASSAWDRVGEQYF
TGTGCCAGCAGCGCTTGGGACAGGGTCGGCGAGCAGTACTTC